The 19 T cell receptor beta chains below come from one sample, sequenced in a study of cytomegalovirus exposure and HLA in healthy donors. With 60 Vbeta and 13 Jbeta primers, the PCR was carried out. Repertoires were generated with immunoSEQ multiplex PCR, while TCRdb's copy carries only in-frame clones and drops some. The table records some 200,000 clones, 70% of them present only once. Sequencing was performed on PBMCs. All receptors derive from a man in his forties or fifties in good health and CMV-seropositive.

This clone was observed a single time. V and J are TRBV12-5 and TRBJ2-1, with TRBD2 matching 8 bases. This CDR3 region has 16 residues. Germline-derived CDR1 and CDR2 are LGHNT and FRNRAP. V dropped 4 bases and J dropped 3; count of bases not matched to a gene: 8. CDR3 sequence: CASGWSSGGIYNEQFF. The CDR3 DNA follows: TGTGCTAGTGGTTGGTCGAGCGGGGGCATCTACAATGAGCAGTTCTTC.

The CDR3 spells CATSRDLTTGTGSVGYTF. The CDR3, as DNA: TGTGCCACCAGCAGAGATCTCACCACCGGGACAGGGTCAGTGGGCTACACCTTC. The chain links TRBV15 to TRBJ1-2; 9 bases line up with TRBD1. CDR1 is LNHNV, CDR2 YYDKDF, per germline (reference sequence). Trimming took 0 bases from V and 8 from J; bases not matched to a gene: 16. There are 18 residues in the CDR3.

The rearrangement links TRBV7-2 to TRBJ2-1; D might be TRBD1 (5 bases). Trimming shortened V by 1 base and J by 8 bases, and 18 bases separated the two germline ends. The germline V gene has CDR1 SGHTA and CDR2 FQGNSA. This CDR3 has 16 residues. CDR3 sequence (DNA): TGTGCCAGCAGCTTAGTAAATGGGGCCATCCCCTATGAGCAGTTCTTC. Amino acids: CASSLVNGAIPYEQFF. Full variable domain (outside the CDR3, taken from reference TRBV7-2 and TRBJ2-1): GAGVSQSPSNKVTEKGKDVELRCDPISGHTALYWYRQSLGQGLEFLIYFQGNSAPDKSGLPSDRFSAERTGGSVSTLTIQRTQQEDSAVYLCASSLVNGAIPYEQFFGPGTRLTVL.

V and J are TRBV28 and TRBJ1-5; D unclear. V gave up 1 base and J gave up 5 bases, with 3 bases separating them. Germline V gene lookup returns CDR1 MDHEN and CDR2 SYDVKM. The CDR3 spans 12 residues. The CDR3 region has the DNA TGTGCCAGCAGTTTATCCTATCAGCCCCAGCATTTT. It codes for CASSLSYQPQHF.

This clone came up a few times. The rearrangement uses TRBV18 and TRBJ1-4; tentatively, D is TRBD1 (5 bases). In germline, CDR1 is KGHSH, CDR2 LQKENI. This CDR3 is 15 amino acids long. Trimming stripped 4 bases from V and 6 bases from J, with 15 bases between. As DNA, the CDR3 is TGTGCCAGCTCACTCCCCGGGGGGAAGCATGAAAAACTGTTTTTT. This codes for CASSLPGGKHEKLFF.

This sequence joins TRBV5-6 and TRBJ2-1; TRBD2 is a possible D gene (5 bases). CDR1 is SGHDT, CDR2 YYEEEE, per germline. V lost 6 bases and J 0 bases, leaving 16 bases between the germline ends. This CDR3 has 16 residues. CDR3 nucleotides: TGTGCCAGCACCATCCGGCGGGCGAGCTCCTACAATGAGCAGTTCTTC. Protein sequence: CASTIRRASSYNEQFF.

The V gene is TRBV29-1, the J gene TRBJ1-1; 8 bases match TRBD1. The trim removed 7 bases at V and 7 bases at J, leaving 17 bases unmatched. The CDR3 is 15 amino acids. Per germline, CDR1 SQVTM and CDR2 ANQGSEA. This CDR3 is CSADGQGGWNGEAFF. The CDR3 DNA reads TGCAGCGCAGACGGACAGGGAGGGTGGAACGGTGAAGCTTTCTTT.

The chain combines TRBV15 with TRBJ1-5; 8 bases match TRBD1. The length of the CDR3 is 16 residues. CDR1 is LNHNV, CDR2 YYDKDF, per germline (reference sequence). J gave up 4 bases and V 1 base, and 6 bases lay outside the gene matches. The CDR3 is CATSRGPDRVNQPQHF. The CDR3 nucleotides are TGTGCCACCAGCAGAGGACCGGACAGGGTAAATCAGCCCCAGCATTTT.

As concerns this clone: The identical CDR3 is also encoded by other nucleotide sequences in the sample. V and J are TRBV5-1 and TRBJ2-7; a possible D gene is TRBD1 (5 bases). There are 13 residues in the CDR3. Germline CDR1 reads SGHRS; CDR2 reads YFSETQ. V lost 4 bases, J lost 1 base, and 9 bases lay in between. The CDR3, as DNA: TGCGCCAGCAGCCTTGACAGATCCTACGAGCAGTACTTC. The encoded protein is CASSLDRSYEQYF.

This clone was counted only a few times. This chain joins TRBV6-5 and TRBJ1-1; the D is unclear. The V end lost 7 bases, the J end lost 6 bases, and 18 bases lay between the germline ends. This CDR3 is built from 14 residues. CDR1 and CDR2 (germline): MNHEY, SVGAGI. In DNA, the CDR3 is TGTGCCAGCATGCAGGACTTACTAAAGGCTGAAGCTTTCTTT. Amino acid sequence: CASMQDLLKAEAFF.

The genes are TRBV11-2 and TRBJ1-1; D is perhaps TRBD1 (5 bases). This CDR3 is built from 16 residues. Germline V lookup: CDR1 SGHAT, CDR2 FQNNGV. V gave up 1 base and J gave up 0 bases, with 12 bases separating them. In DNA form, the CDR3 reads TGTGCCAGCAGCTTAGGGGAGGGCAGGGTGAACACTGAAGCTTTCTTT. Amino acids: CASSLGEGRVNTEAFF.

This chain connects TRBV2 to TRBJ1-1; maybe TRBD1 (6 bases). This CDR3 is 13 amino acids long. Germline V CDR1 and CDR2: SNHLY, FYNNEI. Trimming took 11 bases from V and 0 from J, leaving 13 bases between them. The CDR3 spells CAGSGTLNTEAFF. In DNA form, the CDR3 reads TGTGCCGGATCCGGGACATTGAACACTGAAGCTTTCTTT. The full variable domain, rest sourced from reference TRBV2 and TRBJ1-1, is EPEVTQTPSHQVTQMGQEVILRCVPISNHLYFYWYRQILGQKVEFLVSFYNNEISEKSEIFDDQFSVERPDGSNFTLKIRSTKLEDSAMYFCAGSGTLNTEAFFGQGTRLTVV.

J is TRBJ1-1 and V is TRBV28; no clear D gene. CDR1 and CDR2 (germline): MDHEN, SYDVKM. This CDR3 region has 16 residues. The V and J ends lost 2 bases and 0 bases respectively, with 13 bases between them. CDR3 sequence reads: CASSLPPGGLNTEAFF. The CDR3, as DNA: TGTGCCAGCAGTTTACCCCCGGGAGGGCTGAACACTGAAGCTTTCTTT.

Worth noting for this clone: A junction end diverges from the germline sequence, so it may reflect a read error. The gene calls are TRBV7-9 and TRBJ1-1, with TRBD1 identical over 9 bases. The CDR3 is 16 residues long. Germline lookup yields CDR1 SEHNR and CDR2 FQNEAQ (reference sequence). CDR3 in amino acids: CSSSLGTGTGYTEAFF. The DNA for the CDR3 is TGTTCCAGCAGCTTAGGGACAGGGACCGGGTACACTGAAGCTTTCTTT.

This clone was counted between two and nine times. The rearrangement uses TRBV9 and TRBJ2-2, with a weak D call TRBD1 (5 bases). Deletions cut 4 bases from V and 2 bases from J, with 9 bases between. Germline lookup yields CDR1 SGDLS and CDR2 YYNGEE. The CDR3 has 14 residues. CDR3 amino acids: CASSPTGNTGELFF. In nucleotides, the CDR3 is TGTGCCAGCAGCCCCACAGGTAACACCGGGGAGCTGTTTTTT.

As regards this clone: An end of the junction differs from the germline gene, which may be a read error. In DNA, the CDR3 is TGTGCCAACAGTGAACCGACAGGAGCTAACTATGGCTACACCTTC. It codes for CANSEPTGANYGYTF. The V gene is TRBV2, the J gene TRBJ1-2, with D maybe TRBD1 (6 bases). The CDR3 consists of 15 residues. Germline values: CDR1 SNHLY, CDR2 FYNNEI.

DNA of the CDR3: TGTGCCAGCAGCCCCATAGATTGGAGCCAGTACTTC. Its protein is CASSPIDWSQYF. The chain couples TRBV7-9 to TRBJ2-5; D not certain. Germline CDR1 is SEHNR and CDR2 is FQNEAQ (reference sequence). Between the trimmed V and J ends, which lost 5 bases and 10 bases, there was a span of 14 bases. This CDR3 contains 12 residues.

This clone has just a few counts. The CDR3 nucleotides read TGTGCCAGTAGTAAAATCGGACATCAAGCTTTCTTT. Protein sequence: CASSKIGHQAFF. J is TRBJ1-1 and V is TRBV19, with D maybe TRBD1 (5 bases). The CDR3 spans 12 residues. The germline V and J ends were trimmed by 4 bases and 9 bases, with 12 bases remaining between them. CDR1 is LNHDA and CDR2 is SQIVND in the germline V gene (reference sequence).

The chain couples TRBV5-1 to TRBJ2-1, with D perhaps matching TRBD1 (6 bases). The V gene's germline CDR1 is SGHRS and CDR2 YFSETQ. The CDR3 spans 16 residues. The V gene lost 4 bases and the J gene lost 4 bases, with 18 bases spanning the gap. This CDR3 is CASSQNEQGEYNEQFF. The CDR3 region has the DNA TGCGCCAGCAGCCAGAATGAACAGGGAGAGTACAATGAGCAGTTCTTC.